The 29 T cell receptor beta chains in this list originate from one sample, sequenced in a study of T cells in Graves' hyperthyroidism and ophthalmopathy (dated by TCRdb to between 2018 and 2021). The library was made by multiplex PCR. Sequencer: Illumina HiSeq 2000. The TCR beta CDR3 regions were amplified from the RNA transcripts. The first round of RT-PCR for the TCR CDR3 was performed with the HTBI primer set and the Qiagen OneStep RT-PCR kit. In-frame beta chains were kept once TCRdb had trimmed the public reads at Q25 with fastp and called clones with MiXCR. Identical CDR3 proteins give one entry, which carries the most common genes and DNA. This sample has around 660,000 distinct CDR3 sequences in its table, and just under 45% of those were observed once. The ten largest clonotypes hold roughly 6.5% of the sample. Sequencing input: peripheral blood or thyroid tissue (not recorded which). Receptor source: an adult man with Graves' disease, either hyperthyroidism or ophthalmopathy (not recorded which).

The CDR3 protein is CASSDGTASPLHF. As DNA, the CDR3 is TGTGCCAGCAGTGACGGGACAGCTTCACCCCTCCACTTT. This chain uses TRBV6-4 with TRBJ1-6; 7 nucleotides align to TRBD1. CDR3 length: 13 amino acids. CDR1 and CDR2 (germline): MRHNA, SNTAGT. Trimming took 2 bases from V and 9 from J; bases not matched to a gene: 1.

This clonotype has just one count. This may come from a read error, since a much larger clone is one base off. CDR3 sequence: CASSEGGDGQPQHF. The CDR3 DNA follows: TGTGCCAGCAGTGAAGGGGGGGACGGTCAGCCCCAGCATTTT. V is TRBV25-1 and J is TRBJ1-5; D perhaps matches TRBD1 (5 bases). The CDR3 length is 14 residues. Looked up from germline, CDR1 is MGHDK and CDR2 is SYGVNS. V lost 2 bases and J lost 6, with 11 bases in between.

CDR3 sequence reads: CASSLGDRYYGYTF. CDR3 bases: TGTGCCAGCAGCTTAGGGGACCGATACTATGGCTACACCTTC. The chain links TRBV5-6 to TRBJ1-2, with D possibly matching TRBD1 (5 bases). CDR1 is SGHDT, CDR2 YYEEEE, per germline. CDR3 length equals 14 residues. The germline V and J ends were trimmed by 2 bases and 3 bases, with 11 bases remaining between them.

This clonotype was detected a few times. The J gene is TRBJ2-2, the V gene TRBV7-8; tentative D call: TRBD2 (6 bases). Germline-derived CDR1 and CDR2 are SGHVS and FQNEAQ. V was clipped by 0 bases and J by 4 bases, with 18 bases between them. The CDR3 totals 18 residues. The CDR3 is CASSLAHWGGSSTGELFF. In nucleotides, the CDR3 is TGTGCCAGCAGCTTAGCGCATTGGGGAGGTAGTAGCACCGGGGAGCTGTTTTTT.

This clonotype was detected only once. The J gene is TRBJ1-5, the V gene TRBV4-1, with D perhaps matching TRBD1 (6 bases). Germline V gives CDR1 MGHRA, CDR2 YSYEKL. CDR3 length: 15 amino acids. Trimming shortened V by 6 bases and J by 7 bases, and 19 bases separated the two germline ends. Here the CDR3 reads CASSLNRDIFQPQHF. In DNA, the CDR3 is TGCGCCAGCAGTCTAAACCGGGACATTTTCCAGCCCCAGCATTTT.

The CDR3 loop reads CASSLGAGNEQFF. The CDR3 coding sequence is TGTGCCAGCAGCTTGGGGGCGGGCAATGAGCAGTTCTTC. J is TRBJ2-1 and V is TRBV5-4; perhaps TRBD2 as D (5 bases). The length of the CDR3 is 13 residues. The V and J ends lost 0 bases and 6 bases respectively, with 7 bases between them. Germline lookup yields CDR1 SGHNT and CDR2 YYREEE (reference sequence).

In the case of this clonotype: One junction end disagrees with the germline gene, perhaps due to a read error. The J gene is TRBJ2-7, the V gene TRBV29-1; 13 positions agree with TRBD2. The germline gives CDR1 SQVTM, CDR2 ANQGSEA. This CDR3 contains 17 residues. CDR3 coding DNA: TGCAGCGTTGAAGGGGGGACTAGCGGGATATCGCCCTACAAGCAGTACTTC. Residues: CSVEGGTSGISPYKQYF.

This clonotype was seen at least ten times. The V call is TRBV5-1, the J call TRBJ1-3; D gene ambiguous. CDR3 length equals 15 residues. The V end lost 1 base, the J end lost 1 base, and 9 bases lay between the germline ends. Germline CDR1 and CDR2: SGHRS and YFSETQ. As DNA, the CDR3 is TGCGCCAGCAGCTTGAATCCGGATTCTGGAAACACCATATATTTT. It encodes CASSLNPDSGNTIYF.

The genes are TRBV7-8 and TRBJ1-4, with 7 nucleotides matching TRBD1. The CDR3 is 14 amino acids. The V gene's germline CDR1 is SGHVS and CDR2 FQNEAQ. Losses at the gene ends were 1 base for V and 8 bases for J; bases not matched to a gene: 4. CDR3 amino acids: CASSLEGTAEKLFF. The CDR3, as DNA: TGTGCCAGCAGCTTAGAAGGGACAGCCGAAAAACTGTTTTTT.

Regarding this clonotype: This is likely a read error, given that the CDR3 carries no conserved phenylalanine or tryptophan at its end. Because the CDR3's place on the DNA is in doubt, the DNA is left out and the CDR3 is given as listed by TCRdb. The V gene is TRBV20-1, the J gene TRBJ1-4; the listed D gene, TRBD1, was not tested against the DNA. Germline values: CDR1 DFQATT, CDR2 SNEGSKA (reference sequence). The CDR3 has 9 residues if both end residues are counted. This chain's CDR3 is CSPYREFNY.

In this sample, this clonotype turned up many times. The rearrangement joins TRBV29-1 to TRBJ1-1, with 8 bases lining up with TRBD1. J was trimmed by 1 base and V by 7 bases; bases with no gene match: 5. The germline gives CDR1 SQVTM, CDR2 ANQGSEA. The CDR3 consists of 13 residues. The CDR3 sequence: CSASDRGNTEAFF. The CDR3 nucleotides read TGCAGCGCGAGTGACAGGGGGAACACTGAAGCTTTCTTT.

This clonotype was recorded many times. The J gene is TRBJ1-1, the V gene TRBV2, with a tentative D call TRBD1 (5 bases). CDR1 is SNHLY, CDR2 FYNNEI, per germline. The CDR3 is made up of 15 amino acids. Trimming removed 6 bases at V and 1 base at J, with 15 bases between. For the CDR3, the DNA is TGTGCCAGCAGGATAAGGGACGGGCAGAACACTGAAGCTTTCTTT. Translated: CASRIRDGQNTEAFF.

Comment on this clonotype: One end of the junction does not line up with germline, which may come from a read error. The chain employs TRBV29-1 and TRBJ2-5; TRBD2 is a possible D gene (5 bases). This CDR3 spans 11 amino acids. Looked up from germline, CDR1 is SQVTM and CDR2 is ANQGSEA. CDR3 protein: CSLEGAETQYF. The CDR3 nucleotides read TGCAGCCTTGAGGGCGCAGAGACCCAGTACTTC.

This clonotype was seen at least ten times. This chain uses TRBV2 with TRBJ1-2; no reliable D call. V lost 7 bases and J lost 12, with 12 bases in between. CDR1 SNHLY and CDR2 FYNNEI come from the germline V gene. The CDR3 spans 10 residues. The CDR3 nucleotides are TGTGCCAGCAAGGCCGAGTCTGACACCTTC. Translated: CASKAESDTF.

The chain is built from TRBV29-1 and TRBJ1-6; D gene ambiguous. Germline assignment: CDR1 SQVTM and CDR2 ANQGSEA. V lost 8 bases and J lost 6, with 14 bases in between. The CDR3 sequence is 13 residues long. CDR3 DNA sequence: TGCAGCCTGTTTGGAGGCCGTAATTCACCCCTCCACTTT. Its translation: CSLFGGRNSPLHF.

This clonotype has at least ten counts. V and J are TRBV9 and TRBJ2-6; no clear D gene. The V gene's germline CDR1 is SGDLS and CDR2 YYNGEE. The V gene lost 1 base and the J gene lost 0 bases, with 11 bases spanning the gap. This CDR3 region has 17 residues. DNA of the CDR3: TGTGCCAGCAGCGTACAAGGGTCCAGCTCTGGGGCCAACGTCCTGACTTTC. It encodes CASSVQGSSSGANVLTF.

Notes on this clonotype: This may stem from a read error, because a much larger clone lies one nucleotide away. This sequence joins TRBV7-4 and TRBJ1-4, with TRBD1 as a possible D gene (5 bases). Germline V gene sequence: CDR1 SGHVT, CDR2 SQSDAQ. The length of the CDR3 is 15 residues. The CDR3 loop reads CASSVAGRRNEKLFF. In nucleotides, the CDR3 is TGTGCCAGCAGCGTAGCGGGACGGCGAAATGAAAAACTGTTTTTT.

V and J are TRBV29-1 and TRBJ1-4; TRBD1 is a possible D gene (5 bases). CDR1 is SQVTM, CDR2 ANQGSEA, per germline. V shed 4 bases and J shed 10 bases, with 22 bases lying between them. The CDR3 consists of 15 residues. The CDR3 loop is CSVAGGQYTEGKLFF. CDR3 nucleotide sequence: TGCAGCGTTGCTGGCGGACAATACACTGAAGGAAAACTGTTTTTT.

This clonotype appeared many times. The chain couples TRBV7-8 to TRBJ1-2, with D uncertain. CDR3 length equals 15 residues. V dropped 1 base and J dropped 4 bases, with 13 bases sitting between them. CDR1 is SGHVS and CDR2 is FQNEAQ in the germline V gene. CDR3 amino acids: CASSLDPTSIYGYTF. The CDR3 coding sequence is TGTGCCAGCAGCTTAGATCCGACCTCGATCTATGGCTACACCTTC. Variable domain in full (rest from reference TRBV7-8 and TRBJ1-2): GAGVSQSPRYKVAKRGQDVALRCDPISGHVSLFWYQQALGQGPEFLTYFQNEAQLDKSGLPSDRFFAERPEGSVSTLKIQRTQQEDSAVYLCASSLDPTSIYGYTFGSGTRLTVV.

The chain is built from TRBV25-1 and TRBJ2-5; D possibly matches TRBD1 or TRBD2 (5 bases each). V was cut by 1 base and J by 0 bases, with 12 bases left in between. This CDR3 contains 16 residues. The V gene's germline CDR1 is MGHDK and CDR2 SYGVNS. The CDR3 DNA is TGTGCCAGCAGTGAATGGGGGTTGGGGTACCAAGAGACCCAGTACTTC. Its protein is CASSEWGLGYQETQYF. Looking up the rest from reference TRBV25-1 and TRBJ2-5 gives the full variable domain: EADIYQTPRYLVIGTGKKITLECSQTMGHDKMYWYQQDPGMELHLIHYSYGVNSTEKGDLSSESTVSRIRTEHFPLTLESARPSHTSQYLCASSEWGLGYQETQYFGPGTRLLVL.

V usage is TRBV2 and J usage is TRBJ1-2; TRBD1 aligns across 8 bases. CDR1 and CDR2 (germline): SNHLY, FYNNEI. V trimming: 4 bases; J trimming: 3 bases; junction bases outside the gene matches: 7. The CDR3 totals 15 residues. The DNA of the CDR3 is TGTGCCAGCAGTGGAGGCGGACAGGGTCACTATGGCTACACCTTC. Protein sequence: CASSGGGQGHYGYTF.

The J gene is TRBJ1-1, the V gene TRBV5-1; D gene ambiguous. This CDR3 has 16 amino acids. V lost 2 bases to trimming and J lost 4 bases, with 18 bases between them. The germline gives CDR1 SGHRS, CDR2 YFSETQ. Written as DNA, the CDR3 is TGCGCCAGCAGCTTCCACTCGGGCCCCGGCGGCACTGAAGCTTTCTTT. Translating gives CASSFHSGPGGTEAFF.

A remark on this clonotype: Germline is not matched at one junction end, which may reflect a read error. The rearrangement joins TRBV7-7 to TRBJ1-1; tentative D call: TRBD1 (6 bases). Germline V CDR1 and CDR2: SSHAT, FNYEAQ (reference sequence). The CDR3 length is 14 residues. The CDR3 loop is CASSSGAPPDRAFF. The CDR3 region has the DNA TGTGCTAGCAGCTCTGGGGCGCCGCCCGACAGGGCTTTCTTT.

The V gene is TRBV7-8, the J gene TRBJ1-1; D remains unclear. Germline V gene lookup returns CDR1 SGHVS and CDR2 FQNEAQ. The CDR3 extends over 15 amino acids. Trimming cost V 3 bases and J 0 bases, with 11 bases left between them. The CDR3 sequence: CASSLEVQMNTEAFF. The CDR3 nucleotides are TGTGCCAGCAGCTTGGAGGTCCAGATGAACACTGAAGCTTTCTTT.

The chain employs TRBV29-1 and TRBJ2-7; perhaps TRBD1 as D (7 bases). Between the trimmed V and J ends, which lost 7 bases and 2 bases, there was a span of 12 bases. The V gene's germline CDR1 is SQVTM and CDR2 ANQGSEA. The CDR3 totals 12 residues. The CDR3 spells CSGGDSPYEQYF. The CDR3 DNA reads TGCAGCGGGGGGGACAGCCCCTACGAGCAGTACTTC.

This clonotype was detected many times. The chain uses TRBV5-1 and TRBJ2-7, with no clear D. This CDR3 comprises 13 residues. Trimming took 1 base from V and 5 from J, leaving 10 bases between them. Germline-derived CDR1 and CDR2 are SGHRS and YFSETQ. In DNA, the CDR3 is TGCGCCAGCAGCTTGAAAGTGGGCCACGAGCAGTACTTC. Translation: CASSLKVGHEQYF.

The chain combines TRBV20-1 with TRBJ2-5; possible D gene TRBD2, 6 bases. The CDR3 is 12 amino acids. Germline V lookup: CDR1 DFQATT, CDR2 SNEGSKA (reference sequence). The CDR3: CSGRFVQETQYF. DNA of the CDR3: TGCAGCGGGAGATTTGTACAAGAGACCCAGTACTTC.

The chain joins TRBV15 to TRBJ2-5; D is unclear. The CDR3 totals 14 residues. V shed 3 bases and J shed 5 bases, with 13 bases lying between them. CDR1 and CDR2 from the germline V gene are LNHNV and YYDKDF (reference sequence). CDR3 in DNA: TGTGCCACCAGCAGCTTACATGAACTGGAGACCCAGTACTTC. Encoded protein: CATSSLHELETQYF.

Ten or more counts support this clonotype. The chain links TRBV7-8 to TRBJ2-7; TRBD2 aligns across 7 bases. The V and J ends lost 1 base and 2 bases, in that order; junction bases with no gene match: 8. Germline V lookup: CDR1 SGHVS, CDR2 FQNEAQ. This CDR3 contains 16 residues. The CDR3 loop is CASSLEGGTATYEQYF. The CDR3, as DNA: TGTGCCAGCAGCTTAGAGGGAGGGACGGCCACCTACGAGCAGTACTTC.